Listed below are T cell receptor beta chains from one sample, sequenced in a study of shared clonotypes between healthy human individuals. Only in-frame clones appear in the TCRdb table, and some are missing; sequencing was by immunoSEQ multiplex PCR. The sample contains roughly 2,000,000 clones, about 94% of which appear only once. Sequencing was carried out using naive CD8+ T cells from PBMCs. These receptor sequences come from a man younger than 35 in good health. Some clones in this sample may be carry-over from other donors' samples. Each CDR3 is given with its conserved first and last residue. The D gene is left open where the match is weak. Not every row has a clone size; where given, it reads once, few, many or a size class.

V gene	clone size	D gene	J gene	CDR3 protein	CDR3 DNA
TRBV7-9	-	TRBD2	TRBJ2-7	CASSSGTSGLYEQYF	TGTGCCAGCAGCTCCGGGACTAGCGGATTATACGAGCAGTACTTC
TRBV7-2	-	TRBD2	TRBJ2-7	CASSPHTGGSFYEQYF	TGTGCCAGCAGCCCACACACCGGGGGGTCCTTCTACGAGCAGTACTTC
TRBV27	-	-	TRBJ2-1	CASNLRAGAFYNEQFF	TGTGCCAGCAACCTACGGGCGGGGGCCTTCTACAATGAGCAGTTCTTC
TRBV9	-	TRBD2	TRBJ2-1	CASSGSGNSYNEQFF	TGTGCCAGCAGCGGTAGCGGGAACTCCTACAATGAGCAGTTCTTC
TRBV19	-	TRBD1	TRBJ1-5	CASSILRGQGQPQHF	TGTGCCAGTAGTATACTCAGGGGACAGGGTCAGCCCCAGCATTTT
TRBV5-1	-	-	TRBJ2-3	CASSSRLSDTQYF	TGCGCCAGCAGCTCGAGATTATCAGATACGCAGTATTTT
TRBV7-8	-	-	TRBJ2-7	CASSPEASYEQYF	TGTGCCAGCAGCCCCGAAGCTTCGTACGAGCAGTACTTC
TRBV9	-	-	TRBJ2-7	CASSAGTASSYEQYF	TGTGCCAGCAGCGCGGGGACTGCCTCTTCCTACGAGCAGTACTTC
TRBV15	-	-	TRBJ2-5	CATSHGETQYF	TGTGCCACCAGTCATGGGGAGACCCAGTACTTC
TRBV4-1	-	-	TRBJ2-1	CASSQDWTVLFF	TGCGCCAGCAGCCAAGATTGGACTGTCCTGTTCTTC
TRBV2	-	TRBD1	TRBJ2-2	CASSSDRGTGELFF	TGTGCCAGCAGTTCAGACAGGGGGACCGGGGAGCTGTTTTTT
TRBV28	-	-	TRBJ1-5	CASSIDRNNQPQHF	TGTGCCAGCAGCATCGACAGAAACAATCAGCCCCAGCATTTT
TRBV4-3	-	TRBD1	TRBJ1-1	CASSQGRAGGSEAFF	TGCGCCAGCAGCCAAGGGAGGGCAGGGGGCAGTGAAGCTTTCTTT
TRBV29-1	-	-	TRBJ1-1	CSVEVPKSYTEAFF	TGCAGCGTTGAAGTACCAAAATCCTACACTGAAGCTTTCTTT
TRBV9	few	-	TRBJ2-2	CASSVDGELFF	TGTGCCAGCAGCGTAGACGGGGAGCTGTTTTTT
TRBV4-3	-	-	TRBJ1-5	CASSQDAGYDQPQHF	TGCGCCAGCAGCCAAGATGCAGGGTATGACCAGCCCCAGCATTTT
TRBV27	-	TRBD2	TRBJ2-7	CASSPLTSPYEQYF	TGTGCCAGCAGTCCATTGACTAGCCCCTACGAGCAGTACTTC
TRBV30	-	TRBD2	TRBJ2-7	CAWSAGRGAYEQYF	TGTGCCTGGAGTGCAGGGAGGGGTGCCTACGAGCAGTACTTC
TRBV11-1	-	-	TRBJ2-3	CASSRLGDTQYF	TGTGCCAGCAGCCGACTAGGAGATACGCAGTATTTT
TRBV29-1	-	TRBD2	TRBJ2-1	CSVKLARNEQFF	TGCAGCGTTAAACTAGCGCGCAATGAGCAGTTCTTC
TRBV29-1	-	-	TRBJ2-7	CSVALRAGVSYEQYF	TGCAGCGTAGCCCTACGGGCAGGTGTTTCCTACGAGCAGTACTTC